The clone carrying this T cell receptor beta chain was counted once. This specimen comes from a study of OX40 agonist ivuxolimab in advanced cancers. The data were produced by immunoSEQ multiplex PCR, yet TCRdb's version contains in-frame clones alone and is incomplete. This repertoire shows 20,000 to 30,000 clones, about 85% found once; its top ten account for around 32%. This clonotype was obtained from an adult with an advanced solid tumor such as melanoma, head and neck, liver or kidney cancer. Specimen: CD4+ or CD8+ T cells sorted from blood, collected in a trial of the OX40 agonist ivuxolimab.

As DNA, the CDR3 is TGTGCCAGTAGCGAAACATTCAATGAGCAGTTCTTC. Residues: CASSETFNEQFF. V usage is TRBV19 and J usage is TRBJ2-1; D is unresolved. Trimming cost V 6 bases and J 6 bases, with 9 bases left between them. The V gene's germline CDR1 is LNHDA and CDR2 SQIVND (reference sequence). The CDR3 extends over 12 amino acids.